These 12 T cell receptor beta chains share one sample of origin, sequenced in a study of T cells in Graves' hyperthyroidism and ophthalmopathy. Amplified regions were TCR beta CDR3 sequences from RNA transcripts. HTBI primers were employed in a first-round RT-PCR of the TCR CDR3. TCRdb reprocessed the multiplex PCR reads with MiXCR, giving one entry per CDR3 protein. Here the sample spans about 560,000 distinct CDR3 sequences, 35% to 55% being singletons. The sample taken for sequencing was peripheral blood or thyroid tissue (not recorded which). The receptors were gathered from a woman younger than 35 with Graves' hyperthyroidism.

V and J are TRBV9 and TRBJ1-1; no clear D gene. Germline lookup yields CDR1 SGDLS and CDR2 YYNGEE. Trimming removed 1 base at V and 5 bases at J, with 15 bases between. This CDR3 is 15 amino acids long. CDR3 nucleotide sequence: TGTGCCAGCAGCGTAAGCGGGCACCGGAGTACTGAAGCTTTCTTT. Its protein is CASSVSGHRSTEAFF.

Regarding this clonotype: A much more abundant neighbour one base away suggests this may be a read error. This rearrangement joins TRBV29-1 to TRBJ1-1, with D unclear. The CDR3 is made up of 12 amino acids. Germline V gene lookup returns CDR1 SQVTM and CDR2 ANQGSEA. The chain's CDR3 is CGVWRVNTEAFF. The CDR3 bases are TGCGGTGTGTGGAGGGTGAACACTGAAGCTTTCTTT.

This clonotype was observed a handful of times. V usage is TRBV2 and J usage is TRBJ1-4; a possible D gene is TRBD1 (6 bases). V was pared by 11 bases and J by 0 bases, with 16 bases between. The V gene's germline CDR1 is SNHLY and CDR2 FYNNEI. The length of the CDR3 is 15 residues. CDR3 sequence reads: CASSGGPATNEKLFF. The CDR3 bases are TGTGCCTCCTCCGGGGGGCCTGCAACTAATGAAAAACTGTTTTTT.

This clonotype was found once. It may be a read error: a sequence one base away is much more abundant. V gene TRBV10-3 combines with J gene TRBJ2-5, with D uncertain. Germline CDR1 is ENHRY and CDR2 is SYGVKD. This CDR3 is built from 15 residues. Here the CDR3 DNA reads TGTGCCGTCAGTGAGTCGATGGAGATCCTGGAGACCCAGTACTTC. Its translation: CAVSESMEILETQYF.

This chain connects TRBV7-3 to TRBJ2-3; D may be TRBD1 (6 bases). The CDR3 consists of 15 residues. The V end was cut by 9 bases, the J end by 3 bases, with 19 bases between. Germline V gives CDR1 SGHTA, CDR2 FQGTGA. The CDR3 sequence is CASSIPGQLTDTQYF. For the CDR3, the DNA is TGTGCCAGTAGTATCCCCGGACAGCTGACAGATACGCAGTATTTT.

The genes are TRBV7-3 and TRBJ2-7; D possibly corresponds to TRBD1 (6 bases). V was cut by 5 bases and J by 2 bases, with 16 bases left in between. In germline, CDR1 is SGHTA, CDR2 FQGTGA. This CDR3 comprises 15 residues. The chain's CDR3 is CASSTDPRDTYEQYF. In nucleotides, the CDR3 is TGTGCCAGCAGCACCGACCCCCGGGACACCTACGAGCAGTACTTC.

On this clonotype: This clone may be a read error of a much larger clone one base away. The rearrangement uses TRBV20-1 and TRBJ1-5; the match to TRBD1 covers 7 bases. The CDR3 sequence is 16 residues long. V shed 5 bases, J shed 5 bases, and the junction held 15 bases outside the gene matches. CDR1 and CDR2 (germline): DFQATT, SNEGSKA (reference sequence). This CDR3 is CSAGGPNEDRHQPQHF. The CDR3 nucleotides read TGCAGTGCTGGAGGCCCAAACGAGGACAGGCATCAGCCCCAGCATTTT.

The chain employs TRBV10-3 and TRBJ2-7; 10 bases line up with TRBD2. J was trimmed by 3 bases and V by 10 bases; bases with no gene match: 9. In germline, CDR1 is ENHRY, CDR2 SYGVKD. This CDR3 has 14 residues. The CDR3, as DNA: TGTGCCACGCGGCCTAGCGGGAGTCTCTACGAGCAGTACTTC. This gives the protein CATRPSGSLYEQYF.

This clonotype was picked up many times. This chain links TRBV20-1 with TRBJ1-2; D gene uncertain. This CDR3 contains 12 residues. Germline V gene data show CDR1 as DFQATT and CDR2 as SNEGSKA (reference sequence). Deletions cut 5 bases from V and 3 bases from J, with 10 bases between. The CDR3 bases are TGCAGTGCTCCTTCCAGTGACTATGGCTACACCTTC. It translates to CSAPSSDYGYTF.

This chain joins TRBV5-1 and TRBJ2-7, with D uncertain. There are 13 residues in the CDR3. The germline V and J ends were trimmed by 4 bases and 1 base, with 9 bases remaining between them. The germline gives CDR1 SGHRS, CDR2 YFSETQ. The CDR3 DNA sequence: TGCGCCAGCAGCAACCCGAGTTCCTACGAGCAGTACTTC. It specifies CASSNPSSYEQYF.

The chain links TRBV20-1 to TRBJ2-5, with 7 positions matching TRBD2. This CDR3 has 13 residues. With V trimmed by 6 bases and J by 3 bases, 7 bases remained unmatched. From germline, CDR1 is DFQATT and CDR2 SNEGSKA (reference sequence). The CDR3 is CSALLAPEETQYF. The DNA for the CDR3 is TGCAGTGCCTTACTAGCGCCTGAAGAGACCCAGTACTTC.

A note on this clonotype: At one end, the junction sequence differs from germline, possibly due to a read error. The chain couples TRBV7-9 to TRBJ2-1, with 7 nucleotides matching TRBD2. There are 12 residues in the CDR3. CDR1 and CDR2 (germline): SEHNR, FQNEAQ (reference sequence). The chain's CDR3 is CASSLASSGEFF. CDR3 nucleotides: TGTGCTAGCAGCTTAGCCTCTAGCGGCGAGTTCTTC.